Below, 17 T cell receptor beta chains from the same sample are listed, as sequenced in a study of metastatic and nonmetastatic thyroid tumors (dated by TCRdb to about 2020). Receptors were amplified or captured by PCR. The instrument was an Illumina HiSeq 4000. TCRdb took the public reads, trimmed them with fastp at Q25, ran MiXCR for clone calling and kept in-frame beta chains. The sample profile shows around 23,000 clones; around 26% of them were found once. Around 18% of the sample rests with the top ten. Before undergoing thyroid surgery, none of the patients had been given any kind of treatment. Sequencing was performed on blood. These receptors were obtained from a male donor with papillary thyroid cancer or a benign thyroid nodule (not recorded which). Some clones in this sample may be carry-over from other donors' samples.

This clone showed up many times. This clone may be a read error of a much larger clone one base away. The gene calls are TRBV20-1 and TRBJ1-5; TRBD1 matches 7 bases. The germline V gene has CDR1 DFQATT and CDR2 SNEGSKA (reference sequence). The CDR3 spans 13 residues. The CDR3 DNA reads TGCAGTACTAGAAACAGGGGAAACCAGCCCCAGCATTTT. It specifies CSTRNRGNQPQHF.

This clone was found many times. The rearrangement links TRBV15 to TRBJ2-3; 10 nucleotides match TRBD2. The V segment lost 3 bases and the J segment 1 base; nucleotides outside the gene matches: 10. Germline assignment: CDR1 LNHNV and CDR2 YYDKDF (reference sequence). This CDR3 is built from 18 residues. This chain's CDR3 is CATSRTKSGTSGTDTQYF. The DNA for the CDR3 is TGTGCCACCAGCAGGACCAAATCCGGGACTAGCGGCACAGATACGCAGTATTTT.

This clone was seen ten or more times. V and J are TRBV6-5 and TRBJ2-3; no definite D call. The CDR3 covers 14 residues. Trimming took 0 bases from V and 2 from J, leaving 6 bases between them. The germline gives CDR1 MNHEY, CDR2 SVGAGI. The CDR3 region has the DNA TGTGCCAGCAGTTACTCGCCACCCACAGATACGCAGTATTTT. Its protein is CASSYSPPTDTQYF.

The sample holds many counts of this clone. The chain links TRBV19 to TRBJ1-2; D is uncertain. V was clipped by 7 bases and J by 5 bases, with 17 bases between them. Germline CDR1 LNHDA, CDR2 SQIVND (reference sequence). The CDR3 has 14 residues. CDR3: CASTPKATAYGYTF. The CDR3 DNA follows: TGTGCCAGTACCCCGAAGGCGACTGCGTATGGCTACACCTTC.

This clone has only a few counts. The chain combines TRBV6-2 or TRBV6-3 with TRBJ2-5, with D perhaps TRBD1 (5 bases). Germline CDR1 is MNHEY and CDR2 is SVGEGT. V was pared by 8 bases and J by 1 base, with 8 bases between. The CDR3 contains 12 residues. The CDR3 bases are TGTGCCAGCCAGACAGCCCAAGAGACCCAGTACTTC. It specifies CASQTAQETQYF.

Many counts were recorded for this clone. This sample includes further DNA sequences coding for the same CDR3. The chain carries TRBV5-1 and TRBJ2-5; 9 nucleotides agree with TRBD1. The V and J ends lost 3 bases and 7 bases, in that order; junction bases with no gene match: 10. CDR3 length equals 15 residues. CDR1 and CDR2 from the germline V gene are SGHRS and YFSETQ. CDR3 residues: CASSSTPGQGSTQYF. CDR3 nucleotide sequence: TGCGCCAGCAGCTCTACACCGGGACAGGGATCGACCCAGTACTTC.

This clone counts as medium-sized. The chain has TRBV28 and TRBJ1-2, with unresolved D. V was shortened by 6 bases and J by 2 bases, with 13 bases between the two germline ends. CDR1 is MDHEN and CDR2 is SYDVKM in the germline V gene. This CDR3 region has 14 residues. The CDR3 spells CASSQPAGNYGYTF. Here the CDR3 DNA reads TGTGCCAGCAGCCAACCCGCCGGGAACTATGGCTACACCTTC.

V gene TRBV20-1 combines with J gene TRBJ2-7; tentatively, D is TRBD2 (6 bases). The CDR3 covers 13 residues. V was cut by 4 bases and J by 6 bases, with 16 bases left in between. Germline V gene lookup returns CDR1 DFQATT and CDR2 SNEGSKA (reference sequence). The DNA of the CDR3 is TGCAGTGCTATACCGTCTAGCGCGGGCGAGCAGTACTTC. Amino acid sequence: CSAIPSSAGEQYF.

V is TRBV6-1 and J is TRBJ2-7, with D possibly matching TRBD2 (5 bases). The V and J ends lost 7 bases and 7 bases respectively, with 14 bases between them. This CDR3 region has 12 residues. The V gene's germline CDR1 is MNHNS and CDR2 SASEGT. CDR3 sequence reads: CASNPDCFEQYV. Written as DNA, the CDR3 is TGTGCCAGCAACCCGGACTGTTTTGAGCAGTACGTC.

A note on this clone: One end of the junction is discordant with germline, which a read error may explain. CDR3 region: CARSLEGTLTSNEQFF. The CDR3 DNA is TGTGCCAGGAGCTTAGAAGGAACCCTTACATCTAATGAGCAGTTCTTC. This rearrangement joins TRBV11-2 to TRBJ2-1; D not certain. In germline, CDR1 is SGHAT, CDR2 FQNNGV. The CDR3 extends over 16 amino acids.

This clone was recorded at least ten times. This chain connects TRBV9 to TRBJ2-7, with TRBD2 matching 9 bases. The CDR3 consists of 14 residues. Germline CDR1 and CDR2: SGDLS and YYNGEE. J lost 3 bases, V lost 0 bases, and 1 base had no gene match. The CDR3 DNA sequence: TGTGCCAGCAGCGTAGATAGCGGGAGCTACGAGCAGTACTTC. This gives the protein CASSVDSGSYEQYF.

This clone has at least ten counts. Other DNA sequences in this sample translate to the same CDR3. The chain combines TRBV6-1 with TRBJ1-1; no reliable D call. Germline-derived CDR1 and CDR2 are MNHNS and SASEGT. CDR3 length equals 13 residues. Trimming shortened V by 5 bases and J by 1 base, and 8 bases separated the two germline ends. The CDR3 sequence: CASSQDRNTEAFF. In nucleotides, the CDR3 is TGTGCCAGCAGTCAGGACCGGAACACTGAAGCTTTCTTT.

This chain uses TRBV4-2 with TRBJ2-1; TRBD2 matches at 12 bases. Germline CDR1 and CDR2: LGHNA and YNFKEQ. There are 16 residues in the CDR3. V was clipped by 0 bases and J by 8 bases; unmatched bases: 5. The CDR3 spells CASSQDRGLAGHEQFF. The CDR3, as DNA: TGTGCCAGCAGCCAAGATCGGGGACTAGCGGGCCATGAGCAGTTCTTC.

This clone was seen a handful of times. V usage is TRBV6-2 or TRBV6-3 and J usage is TRBJ2-3; D is possibly TRBD2 (6 bases). The germline V and J ends were trimmed by 4 bases and 1 base, with 15 bases remaining between them. The CDR3 has 16 residues. Germline V lookup: CDR1 MNHEY, CDR2 SVGEGT. The CDR3 nucleotides are TGTGCCAGCAGTTTCGGAGGGCCTGTTGGCACAGATACGCAGTATTTT. Translation gives CASSFGGPVGTDTQYF.

This clone was seen only a few times. The rearrangement links TRBV6-2 or TRBV6-3 to TRBJ2-7, with 12 bases that match TRBD2. V gave up 4 bases and J gave up 3 bases; unmatched junction bases: 4. This CDR3 is built from 15 residues. The germline gives CDR1 MNHEY, CDR2 SVGEGT. The CDR3 spells CASSWGLAGSYEQYF. CDR3 sequence (DNA): TGTGCCAGCAGTTGGGGACTAGCGGGTAGCTACGAGCAGTACTTC.

This clone was counted ten times or more. The genes are TRBV7-3 and TRBJ2-1; 7 bases line up with TRBD1. V lost 2 bases, J lost 8 bases, and 3 bases stayed unmatched. The CDR3 covers 13 residues. Germline CDR1 and CDR2: SGHTA and FQGTGA. CDR3 in amino acids: CASSLHRGYEQFF. The CDR3, as DNA: TGTGCCAGCAGCTTACACAGGGGCTATGAGCAGTTCTTC.

This clone was detected many times. The V call is TRBV18, the J call TRBJ2-3; D is unclear. CDR3 length: 15 amino acids. Germline CDR1 KGHSH, CDR2 LQKENI. Trimming stripped 3 bases from V and 2 bases from J, with 12 bases between. In DNA form, the CDR3 reads TGTGCCAGCTCACCGATACATACACTCACAGATACGCAGTATTTT. This gives the protein CASSPIHTLTDTQYF.